Shown below are 9 T cell receptor beta chains from a single sample sequenced in a study of Graves' ophthalmopathy and Graves' hyperthyroidism. RNA transcripts were the source from which TCR beta CDR3 regions were amplified. First-round RT-PCR employed HTBI primers, with a second-round multiplex PCR after it. One entry per CDR3 protein results from TCRdb running MiXCR on the multiplex PCR reads. Altogether about 500,000 distinct CDR3 sequences are present, roughly 40% being singletons, with the ten largest covering about 4%. The sample was peripheral blood or thyroid tissue (not recorded which). The receptor set was obtained from an adult man with Graves' hyperthyroidism.

V is TRBV25-1 and J is TRBJ2-3, with 9 bases fitting TRBD2. The CDR3 sequence is 15 residues long. CDR1 is MGHDK and CDR2 is SYGVNS in the germline V gene. With 5 bases clipped from V and 0 bases from J, the junction kept 3 bases outside the gene matches. The CDR3 DNA follows: TGTGCCAGCAGTAGAAGCGGGGGGAGCACAGATACGCAGTATTTT. Protein product: CASSRSGGSTDTQYF.

The chain joins TRBV5-1 to TRBJ2-2; TRBD2 aligns across 11 bases. The germline gives CDR1 SGHRS, CDR2 YFSETQ. The CDR3 runs to 18 residues. Unmatched junction bases numbered 10, after V lost 5 bases and J lost 1 base. The DNA for the CDR3 is TGCGCCAGCAGGAAGACCGGGACTAGCGGAGTGAACACCGGGGAGCTGTTTTTT. Amino acid sequence: CASRKTGTSGVNTGELFF.

This clonotype was found many times. The chain combines TRBV13 with TRBJ2-2; 8 bases agree with TRBD1. Germline CDR1 reads PRHDT; CDR2 reads FYEKMQ (reference sequence). The CDR3 spans 16 residues. With 5 bases clipped from V and 8 bases from J, the junction kept 13 bases outside the gene matches. The CDR3 DNA reads TGTGCCAGCAGCGCCCGGACAGGGCCTCGCTTTGGGGAGCTGTTTTTT. Its translation: CASSARTGPRFGELFF.

This clonotype showed up many times. CDR3 in amino acids: CASSSKTRPQETQYF. The CDR3 bases are TGTGCCAGCAGCTCCAAGACTAGACCTCAAGAGACCCAGTACTTC. This sequence joins TRBV7-8 and TRBJ2-5, with a tentative D call TRBD2 (6 bases). The CDR3 is 15 amino acids. Trimming pared 4 bases from V and 2 bases from J, leaving 14 bases between. Germline CDR1 reads SGHVS; CDR2 reads FQNEAQ. Based on the CDR3 plus reference TRBV7-8 and TRBJ2-5, the full variable domain is GAGVSQSPRYKVAKRGQDVALRCDPISGHVSLFWYQQALGQGPEFLTYFQNEAQLDKSGLPSDRFFAERPEGSVSTLKIQRTQQEDSAVYLCASSSKTRPQETQYFGPGTRLLVL.

This clonotype was recorded a few times. The V and J genes are TRBV9 and TRBJ2-2; 9 positions agree with TRBD1. Germline lookup yields CDR1 SGDLS and CDR2 YYNGEE. Germline trimming cut 1 base from V and 5 bases from J; bases unmatched to any gene: 6. The CDR3 consists of 16 residues. The CDR3 is CASSVSQGAGTGELFF. The CDR3 DNA reads as TGTGCCAGCAGCGTATCACAGGGGGCAGGGACCGGGGAGCTGTTTTTT.

This clonotype came up a few times. This may stem from a read error, because a much larger clone lies one nucleotide away. J is TRBJ2-2 and V is TRBV29-1; either TRBD1 or TRBD2 may supply D (5 bases each). V lost 4 bases and J 6 bases, leaving 18 bases between the germline ends. The CDR3 totals 15 residues. CDR1 SQVTM and CDR2 ANQGSEA come from the germline V gene. For the CDR3, the DNA is TGCAGCGTTGTAAAGGGACCAGCCAACGCCGGGGAGCTGTTTTTT. This encodes CSVVKGPANAGELFF.

This sequence joins TRBV19 and TRBJ1-2, with TRBD1 matching 11 bases. The CDR3 length is 15 residues. Trimming took 9 bases from V and 8 from J; bases not matched to a gene: 14. Germline assignment: CDR1 LNHDA and CDR2 SQIVND (reference sequence). DNA of the CDR3: TGTGCCAGCACCAATGCGGACAGGGGGCTGAAGGGCTACACCTTC. This gives the protein CASTNADRGLKGYTF.

This clonotype was counted only a few times. The rearrangement joins TRBV19 to TRBJ2-5; tentatively, D is TRBD1 (6 bases). Trimming removed 4 bases at V and 4 bases at J, with 13 bases between. The CDR3 length is 14 residues. Germline assignment: CDR1 LNHDA and CDR2 SQIVND (reference sequence). CDR3 in DNA: TGTGCCAGTAGTAATGGCTGGGGGCCAGAGACCCAGTACTTC. It encodes CASSNGWGPETQYF.

This clonotype was observed many times. This chain uses TRBV7-8 with TRBJ2-5; D might be TRBD1 or TRBD2, each matching 6 bases. The CDR3 is 16 amino acids. Between the trimmed V and J ends, which lost 4 bases and 2 bases, there was a span of 17 bases. Germline lookup yields CDR1 SGHVS and CDR2 FQNEAQ. The CDR3 is CASSYLQGGGQETQYF. CDR3 bases: TGTGCCAGCAGCTACCTACAGGGAGGTGGGCAAGAGACCCAGTACTTC.